These 15 T cell receptor beta chains were all obtained from the same sample, sequenced in a study of blood T cell repertoires in COVID-19. Repertoires were generated with immunoSEQ multiplex PCR, while TCRdb's copy carries only in-frame clones and drops some. The sample has 150,000 to 200,000 clones; approximately 91% are singletons. The sample comprised PBMCs or T cells enriched from blood (not recorded which). The receptors derive from a woman in her late teens or twenties who had recovered from COVID-19.

This chain uses TRBV10-3 with TRBJ1-1; D may be TRBD1 (5 bases). Germline V gene data show CDR1 as ENHRY and CDR2 as SYGVKD. The CDR3 is made up of 13 amino acids. V was shortened by 3 bases and J by 5 bases, with 10 bases between the two germline ends. CDR3 DNA: TGTGCCATCAGTGACGGGGGTTGGACTGAAGCTTTCTTT. This encodes CAISDGGWTEAFF.

In nucleotides, the CDR3 is TGTGCCAGCAGTTCCGGGACAGGGGGTCGCACTGAAGCTTTCTTT. Translated: CASSSGTGGRTEAFF. The rearrangement joins TRBV27 to TRBJ1-1, with 11 bases that match TRBD1. J lost 4 bases, V lost 4 bases, and 5 bases had no gene match. Germline V gene data show CDR1 as MNHEY and CDR2 as SMNVEV (reference sequence). This CDR3 comprises 15 residues.

V usage is TRBV4-2 and J usage is TRBJ1-4; 9 bases fit TRBD1. V was pared by 4 bases and J by 7 bases, with 7 bases of the junction left unmatched. This CDR3 is 15 amino acids long. The germline CDR1 and CDR2 sequences are LGHNA and YNFKEQ. CDR3 loop: CASSLKPGQGEKLFF. The CDR3, as DNA: TGTGCCAGCAGCCTTAAACCGGGACAGGGTGAAAAACTGTTTTTT.

This clone has a single count. The chain combines TRBV9 with TRBJ2-1; D gene unclear. Germline values: CDR1 SGDLS, CDR2 YYNGEE. Trimming pared 4 bases from V and 4 bases from J, leaving 12 bases between. The CDR3 has 14 amino acids. The CDR3 spells CASSMVTGYNEQFF. CDR3 DNA: TGTGCCAGCAGCATGGTGACGGGTTACAATGAGCAGTTCTTC.

The rearrangement links TRBV12-3 or TRBV12-4 to TRBJ1-1; the D is unclear. V was shortened by 3 bases and J by 1 base, with 6 bases between the two germline ends. The CDR3 is made up of 13 amino acids. CDR3 nucleotide sequence: TGTGCCAGCAGTTTGATGAGGAACACTGAAGCTTTCTTT. Protein sequence: CASSLMRNTEAFF.

The rearrangement links TRBV6-5 to TRBJ1-1; D unclear. The CDR3 sequence is 14 residues long. Germline V gives CDR1 MNHEY, CDR2 SVGAGI. V lost 3 bases to trimming and J lost 7 bases, with 15 bases between them. CDR3 bases: TGTGCCAGCAGTTATTTAGGCGGGTTAGTTGAAGCTTTCTTT. It codes for CASSYLGGLVEAFF.

J is TRBJ2-1 and V is TRBV4-1; D ambiguous. The CDR3 contains 15 residues. V was clipped by 0 bases and J by 0 bases, with 6 bases between them. From germline, CDR1 is MGHRA and CDR2 YSYEKL. The CDR3 DNA reads TGCGCCAGCAGCCAAGATCCCCTCTCCTACAATGAGCAGTTCTTC. Its protein is CASSQDPLSYNEQFF.

The chain combines TRBV29-1 with TRBJ2-7, with 12 bases that match TRBD2. The V gene's germline CDR1 is SQVTM and CDR2 ANQGSEA. V lost 7 bases, J lost 7 bases, and 8 bases stayed unmatched. The CDR3 has 13 amino acids. This chain's CDR3 is CSAEGLAGGEQYF. The CDR3 DNA reads TGCAGCGCCGAAGGGCTAGCGGGAGGGGAGCAGTACTTC.

This chain links TRBV5-4 with TRBJ2-3, with no clear D. V gave up 7 bases and J gave up 5 bases, with 11 bases separating them. This CDR3 has 12 amino acids. Germline V gene data show CDR1 as SGHNT and CDR2 as YYREEE (reference sequence). The chain's CDR3 is CASSPQKDTQYF. The DNA of the CDR3 is TGTGCCAGCTCCCCGCAGAAAGATACGCAGTATTTT.

The chain couples TRBV5-5 to TRBJ2-5, with a tentative D call TRBD1 (5 bases). This CDR3 spans 16 amino acids. V lost 3 bases and J 4 bases, leaving 19 bases between the germline ends. Germline lookup yields CDR1 SGHKS and CDR2 YYEKEE (reference sequence). The CDR3 is CASSSTEPVIRETQYF. As DNA, the CDR3 is TGTGCCAGCAGCTCGACAGAGCCAGTGATTCGAGAGACCCAGTACTTC.

This clone was seen once. The junction differs from germline at one of its ends, possibly a read error. The chain recombines TRBV7-9 with TRBJ2-1; D not certain. This CDR3 comprises 15 residues. Germline loops: CDR1 SEHNR, CDR2 FQNEAQ (reference sequence). The CDR3 region has the DNA TGTGCCAGCAGCATCGGAGATGACTCCTACATTGAGCAGTTCTTC. Encoded protein: CASSIGDDSYIEQFF.

The chain combines TRBV27 with TRBJ2-7; D is possibly TRBD2 (5 bases). V lost 3 bases, J lost 0 bases, and 12 bases lay in between. Germline values: CDR1 MNHEY, CDR2 SMNVEV (reference sequence). The CDR3 contains 15 residues. The chain's CDR3 is CASSFSGVSSYEQYF. The CDR3 coding sequence is TGTGCCAGCAGTTTCTCCGGGGTGAGCTCCTACGAGCAGTACTTC.

The rearrangement links TRBV4-1 to TRBJ2-7; tentative D call: TRBD1 (5 bases). The CDR3 sequence is 17 residues long. V lost 4 bases to trimming and J lost 2 bases, with 21 bases between them. Germline loops: CDR1 MGHRA, CDR2 YSYEKL. The CDR3, as DNA: TGCGCCAGCAGCCTAAACCCGGCAGGGCTAAGACCCTACGAGCAGTACTTC. Its protein is CASSLNPAGLRPYEQYF.

The gene calls are TRBV2 and TRBJ1-2; TRBD1 matches at 10 bases. This CDR3 is 13 amino acids long. V lost 8 bases, J lost 4 bases, and 4 bases stayed unmatched. The germline V gene has CDR1 SNHLY and CDR2 FYNNEI. CDR3 in DNA: TGTGCCAGCCCGAGGACAGGGGGCTATGGCTACACCTTC. Protein sequence: CASPRTGGYGYTF.

This clone was detected only once. The chain recombines TRBV10-3 with TRBJ1-1; D gene ambiguous. The CDR3 loop spans 11 amino acids. In germline, CDR1 is ENHRY, CDR2 SYGVKD. V lost 8 bases to trimming and J lost 5 bases, with 9 bases between them. CDR3 coding DNA: TGTGCCATCCGGGGTGAAACTGAAGCTTTCTTT. This translates into CAIRGETEAFF.